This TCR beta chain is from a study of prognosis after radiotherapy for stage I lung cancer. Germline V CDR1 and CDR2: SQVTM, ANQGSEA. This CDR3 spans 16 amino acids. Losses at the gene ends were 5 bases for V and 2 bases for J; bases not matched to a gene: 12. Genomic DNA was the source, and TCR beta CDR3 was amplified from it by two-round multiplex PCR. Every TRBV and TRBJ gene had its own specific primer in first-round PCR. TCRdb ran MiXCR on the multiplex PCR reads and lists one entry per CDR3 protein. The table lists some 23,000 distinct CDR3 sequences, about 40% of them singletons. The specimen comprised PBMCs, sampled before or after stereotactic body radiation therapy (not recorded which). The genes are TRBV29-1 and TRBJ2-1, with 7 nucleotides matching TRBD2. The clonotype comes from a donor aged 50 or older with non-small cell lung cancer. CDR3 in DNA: TGCAGCGTTCAACAGAAGAGCGGGATAGCCTACAATGAGCAGTTCTTC. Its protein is CSVQQKSGIAYNEQFF.